These 11 T cell receptor beta chains came from one sample sequenced in a study of blood T cells in healthy people across ages. PCR was performed a second time for roughly 7 to 11 cycles using a sample-barcoded 5' primer and a J-beta primer mix. TCRdb recomputed calls from the 5' RACE reads with MiXCR, one row per CDR3 protein. The repertoire holds about 750,000 distinct CDR3 sequences, 50% to 65% seen once, with 40% to 50% in the top ten. Specimen: blood. These receptor sequences come from a man of 80 years or more in good health.

The gene calls are TRBV27 and TRBJ2-7; D perhaps matches TRBD2 (6 bases). Germline V gene sequence: CDR1 MNHEY, CDR2 SMNVEV (reference sequence). Trimming left V 5 bases short and J 5 bases short, with 13 bases between. This CDR3 is 13 amino acids long. The CDR3 reads CASSGGASHEQYF. The DNA for the CDR3 is TGTGCCAGCAGTGGAGGGGCTAGCCACGAGCAGTACTTC.

This clonotype was seen a few times. The chain's CDR3 is CSASSSGRTNEQFF. The CDR3 DNA sequence: TGCAGTGCTAGTTCCAGCGGGAGGACCAATGAGCAGTTCTTC. The rearrangement links TRBV20-1 to TRBJ2-1, with 9 positions matching TRBD2. The V and J ends lost 3 bases and 6 bases, in that order; junction bases with no gene match: 6. Looked up from germline, CDR1 is DFQATT and CDR2 is SNEGSKA (reference sequence). The CDR3 runs 14 residues.

For this clonotype: A much more abundant neighbour one base away suggests this may be a read error. V and J are TRBV6-5 and TRBJ2-1, with TRBD2 identical over 8 bases. Looked up from germline, CDR1 is MNHEY and CDR2 is SVGAGI. This CDR3 comprises 14 residues. Written as DNA, the CDR3 is TGTGCCAGCAGCCGAGAGGGACTAGTAAATGAGCGGTTCTTC. Its translation: CASSREGLVNERFF.

The rearrangement uses TRBV29-1 and TRBJ1-5; 10 bases are shared with TRBD1. Trimming cost V 6 bases and J 0 bases; bases outside gene matches: 11. Germline V gene sequence: CDR1 SQVTM, CDR2 ANQGSEA. The CDR3 sequence is 17 residues long. The CDR3 bases are TGCAGCGTGTACCGGGACAGGGGCCCTAATAGCAATCAGCCCCAGCATTTT. Its translation: CSVYRDRGPNSNQPQHF.

Concerning this clonotype itself: Being one base from a much bigger clone, this may be a read error. The chain joins TRBV4-2 to TRBJ2-7, with D tentatively TRBD1 (6 bases). Germline CDR1 is LGHNA and CDR2 is YNFKEQ. Between the trimmed V and J ends, which lost 1 base and 2 bases, there was a span of 6 bases. This CDR3 is 13 amino acids long. The CDR3, as DNA: TGTGCCAGCAGCCAAGGGGGGCCCTACGAGCAGTACTTC. Residues: CASSQGGPYEQYF.

The V gene is TRBV25-1, the J gene TRBJ1-2, with D maybe TRBD1 (5 bases). Trimming removed 1 base from V and 0 bases from J, with 9 bases in between. The germline V gene has CDR1 MGHDK and CDR2 SYGVNS. The CDR3 is made up of 15 amino acids. The DNA for the CDR3 is TGTGCCAGCAGTGAATTGGGGCGGGCTAACTATGGCTACACCTTC. Its protein is CASSELGRANYGYTF.

This clonotype was counted between two and nine times. The chain links TRBV7-9 to TRBJ2-2; D gene unclear. The germline gives CDR1 SEHNR, CDR2 FQNEAQ (reference sequence). V shed 1 base and J shed 5 bases, with 5 bases lying between them. The CDR3 contains 13 residues. The CDR3 nucleotides read TGTGCCAGCAGCTTAGATGGAACCGGGGAGCTGTTTTTT. It encodes CASSLDGTGELFF.

Turning to this clonotype: One end of the junction varies from germline; a read error may be responsible. This chain uses TRBV7-2 with TRBJ2-1; D may be TRBD2 (6 bases). Germline lookup yields CDR1 SGHTA and CDR2 FQGNSA. CDR3 length: 14 amino acids. The CDR3 nucleotides are TGTGCCAGCACCTTAAACCCAGCGGGCTGGAGCCCGTTCTTC. Its protein is CASTLNPAGWSPFF.

The chain links TRBV20-1 to TRBJ2-5; 7 bases map to TRBD1. The J call may be faulty, since TRBJ2-7 better matches the DNA end. Germline V lookup: CDR1 DFQATT, CDR2 SNEGSKA (reference sequence). The CDR3 is made up of 12 amino acids. DNA for the CDR3: TGCAGTGCCATCGACAGGGCCTACGAGCAGTACTTC. The encoded protein is CSAIDRAYEQYF.

The chain links TRBV5-5 to TRBJ2-1; D perhaps matches TRBD2 (6 bases). Between the trimmed V and J ends, which lost 4 bases and 1 base, there was a span of 12 bases. The CDR3 has 15 amino acids. CDR1 and CDR2 from the germline V gene are SGHKS and YYEKEE (reference sequence). The CDR3 here is CASSPTGESYNEQFF. CDR3 nucleotide sequence: TGTGCCAGCAGCCCGACGGGAGAGTCCTACAATGAGCAGTTCTTC.

The chain combines TRBV20-1 with TRBJ2-5; 10 bases line up with TRBD1. Near its end, the DNA agrees better with TRBJ2-7, so the J call may be wrong. The V gene's germline CDR1 is DFQATT and CDR2 SNEGSKA (reference sequence). CDR3 length: 13 amino acids. The CDR3 spells CSGVGTGVYEQYF. In DNA, the CDR3 is TGCAGTGGTGTCGGGACAGGGGTTTACGAGCAGTACTTC.